These T cell receptor beta chains were read from a single sample in a study of blood T cell repertoires in COVID-19. The method was immunoSEQ multiplex PCR; TCRdb's version includes in-frame clones alone and lacks a portion of them. The sample includes more than 70,000 clones, 90% of them seen just once. The specimen sequenced was peripheral blood. Receptors were obtained from an elderly woman with acute or convalescent COVID-19. Each CDR3 is given with its conserved first and last residue.

V gene: TRBV2
J gene: TRBJ1-2
CDR3 protein: CASSDEGTGADGYTF

V gene: TRBV5-1
J gene: TRBJ1-1
CDR3 protein: CASRKGQGGTEAFF

V gene: TRBV12-3/TRBV12-4
J gene: TRBJ1-3
CDR3 protein: CASGGNSGNTIYF

V gene: TRBV4-1
J gene: TRBJ1-2
CDR3 protein: CASSPRGSRDNYGYTF

V gene: TRBV10-2
J gene: TRBJ1-1
CDR3 protein: CASSYGQGTTEAFF

V gene: TRBV12-3/TRBV12-4
J gene: TRBJ1-2
CDR3 protein: CASSLGQGGYTF

V gene: TRBV4-2
J gene: TRBJ2-1
CDR3 protein: CASSQDSPTYNEQFF

V gene: TRBV4-1
J gene: TRBJ2-1
CDR3 protein: CASSLRTSGRSSSYNEQFF

V gene: TRBV6-5
J gene: TRBJ1-1
CDR3 protein: CASSWTGGLVEAFF

V gene: TRBV27
J gene: TRBJ2-5
CDR3 protein: CASSLQGAQETQYF

V gene: TRBV2
J gene: TRBJ1-3
CDR3 protein: CASRSILTGDGSGNTIYF

V gene: TRBV29-1
J gene: TRBJ1-2
CDR3 protein: CSVEVGGRSYGYTF

V gene: TRBV18
J gene: TRBJ1-2
CDR3 protein: CASSLTGQSTSNYGYTF

V gene: TRBV3-1/TRBV3-2
J gene: TRBJ2-5
CDR3 protein: CASSHNRGATQETQYF

V gene: TRBV7-2
J gene: TRBJ2-1
CDR3 protein: CASSLAPGGSSNEQFF

V gene: TRBV6-1
J gene: TRBJ1-1
CDR3 protein: CASSEARDRERGTEAFF

V gene: TRBV7-8
J gene: TRBJ2-3
CDR3 protein: CASSQRQGAHTQYF

V gene: TRBV7-6
J gene: TRBJ2-4
CDR3 protein: CASSLVQGQGNIQYF

V gene: TRBV7-2
J gene: TRBJ2-7
CDR3 protein: CASSPGLGAYEQYF

V gene: TRBV29-1
J gene: TRBJ1-1
CDR3 protein: CSVGGVNTEAFF

V gene: TRBV28
J gene: TRBJ2-3
CDR3 protein: CASSLEGRDTQYF

V gene: TRBV7-3
J gene: TRBJ2-7
CDR3 protein: CASSFGQGNEQYF

V gene: TRBV7-6
J gene: TRBJ2-1
CDR3 protein: CASSWGGPKEQFF

V gene: TRBV28
J gene: TRBJ1-5
CDR3 protein: CASSLRGDRYRFSNQPQHF